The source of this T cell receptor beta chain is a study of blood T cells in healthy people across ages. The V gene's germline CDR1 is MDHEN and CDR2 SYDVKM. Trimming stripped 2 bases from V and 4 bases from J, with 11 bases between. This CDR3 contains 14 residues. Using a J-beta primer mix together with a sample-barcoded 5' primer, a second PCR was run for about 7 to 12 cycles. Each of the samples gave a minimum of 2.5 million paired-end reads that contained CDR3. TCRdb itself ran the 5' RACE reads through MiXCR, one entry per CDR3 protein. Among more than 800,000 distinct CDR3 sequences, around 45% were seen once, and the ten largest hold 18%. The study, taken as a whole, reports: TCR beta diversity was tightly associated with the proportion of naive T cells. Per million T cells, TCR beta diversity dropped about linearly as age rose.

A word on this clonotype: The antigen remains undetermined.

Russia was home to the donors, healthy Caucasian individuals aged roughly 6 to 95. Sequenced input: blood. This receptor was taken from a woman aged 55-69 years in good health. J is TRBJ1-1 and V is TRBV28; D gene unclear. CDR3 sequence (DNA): TGTGCCAGCAGTTTACAACCGGTGGGCACTGAAGCTTTCTTT. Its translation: CASSLQPVGTEAFF.